Described below is a single TCR beta chain sequence and its context. The antigen is unknown. CDR1 and CDR2 from the germline V gene are MNHEY and SVGAGI. This CDR3 has 13 amino acids. Deletions cut 6 bases from V and 7 bases from J, with 15 bases between. The entry originates in a study of OX40 agonist ivuxolimab in advanced cancers. The study, taken as a whole, reports: At 0.1 to 3.0 mg/kg, clonal expansion of CD4+ and CD8+ blood T cells had occurred by week 6. Partial responders at 0.1-3.0 mg/kg had among the lowest clonal expansion.

Libraries were prepared by immunoSEQ multiplex PCR; TCRdb keeps only in-frame clonotypes and omits some of them. The repertoire includes 70,000 to 100,000 clones, 84% of them detected once, and around 1.1% sits in the top ten. The input for sequencing was CD4+ or CD8+ T cells sorted from blood, taken in a trial of the OX40 agonist ivuxolimab. The J gene is TRBJ1-2, the V gene TRBV6-5, with no clear D. The clonotype originates from an adult with an advanced solid tumor such as melanoma, head and neck, liver or kidney cancer. The CDR3 DNA sequence: TGTGCCAGCAGCCCTACGTCGCCGCCTGGCTACACCTTC. As protein: CASSPTSPPGYTF.